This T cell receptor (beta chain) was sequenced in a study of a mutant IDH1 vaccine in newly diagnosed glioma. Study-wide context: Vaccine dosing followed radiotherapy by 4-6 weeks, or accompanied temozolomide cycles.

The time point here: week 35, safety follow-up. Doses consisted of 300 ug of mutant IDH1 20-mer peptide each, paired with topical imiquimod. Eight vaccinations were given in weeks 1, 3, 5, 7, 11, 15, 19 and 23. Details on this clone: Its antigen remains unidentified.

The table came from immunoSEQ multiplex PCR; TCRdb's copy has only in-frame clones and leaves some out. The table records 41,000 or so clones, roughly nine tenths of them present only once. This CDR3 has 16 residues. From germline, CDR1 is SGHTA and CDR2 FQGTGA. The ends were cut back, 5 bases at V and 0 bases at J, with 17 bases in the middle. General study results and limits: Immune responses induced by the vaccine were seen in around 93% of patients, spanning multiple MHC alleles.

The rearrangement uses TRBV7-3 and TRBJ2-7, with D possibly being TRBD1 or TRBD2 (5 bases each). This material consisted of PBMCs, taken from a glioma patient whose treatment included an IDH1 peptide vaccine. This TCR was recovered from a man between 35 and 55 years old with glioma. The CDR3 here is CASSLYGATSSYEQYF. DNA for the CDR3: TGTGCCAGCAGCCTCTATGGGGCAACTAGCTCCTACGAGCAGTACTTC.